What follows are 25 T cell receptor beta chains derived from one specimen sequenced in a study of blood T cell repertoires in COVID-19. Sequencing was performed with immunoSEQ multiplex PCR; in TCRdb, only in-frame clones are kept and a portion is missing. Here the sample spans under 200,000 clones, approximately 90% being singletons. Sequences were obtained from peripheral blood. The origin of the receptors is a man between 60 and 70 years old with active or convalescent COVID-19.

This chain connects TRBV4-2 to TRBJ2-6; no clear D gene. CDR3 length equals 14 residues. CDR1 and CDR2 (germline): LGHNA, YNFKEQ. The V end was cut by 6 bases, the J end by 2 bases, with 8 bases between. The CDR3, as DNA: TGTGCCAGCAGTCCTCCGGCTGGGGCCAACGTCCTGACTTTC. Translation: CASSPPAGANVLTF.

CDR3 nucleotide sequence: TGTGCCAGCTCACCCACGTCGGGGTCCGGCTACACCTTC. Translated, it gives CASSPTSGSGYTF. V gene TRBV18 combines with J gene TRBJ1-2; D unclear. From germline, CDR1 is KGHSH and CDR2 LQKENI. The V end was cut by 3 bases, the J end by 8 bases, with 13 bases between. The CDR3 loop spans 13 amino acids.

The J gene is TRBJ1-2, the V gene TRBV6-5, with D perhaps matching TRBD1 (5 bases). The CDR3 totals 13 residues. V shed 6 bases and J shed 6 bases, with 14 bases lying between them. Germline V gene data show CDR1 as MNHEY and CDR2 as SVGAGI. The DNA for the CDR3 is TGTGCCAGCAGACCCGACAGACCCGATGGCTACACCTTC. It is translated as CASRPDRPDGYTF.

V usage is TRBV6-5 and J usage is TRBJ1-5; TRBD1 matches 10 bases. The J segment lost 7 bases and the V segment lost 6 bases, leaving 9 bases of the junction unmatched. From germline, CDR1 is MNHEY and CDR2 SVGAGI. This CDR3 spans 15 amino acids. CDR3 amino acids: CASRGQGVIHQPQHF. The CDR3 DNA sequence: TGTGCCAGCAGAGGACAGGGGGTTATTCACCAGCCCCAGCATTTT.

The chain recombines TRBV5-4 with TRBJ2-3, with a weak D call TRBD1 (5 bases). V dropped 4 bases and J dropped 2 bases, with 14 bases sitting between them. The CDR3 is made up of 15 amino acids. Germline V gene data show CDR1 as SGHNT and CDR2 as YYREEE (reference sequence). The CDR3 region is CASSLQGVNTDTQYF. The CDR3 region has the DNA TGTGCCAGCAGCCTACAAGGGGTTAACACAGATACGCAGTATTTT.

V and J are TRBV18 and TRBJ2-2, with TRBD1 matching 7 bases. The CDR3 totals 17 residues. Trimming cost V 1 base and J 0 bases; bases outside gene matches: 5. Looked up from germline, CDR1 is KGHSH and CDR2 is LQKENI. CDR3 coding DNA: TGTGCCAGCTCACCACAGGACAGGAGCGCGAACACCGGGGAGCTGTTTTTT. It is translated as CASSPQDRSANTGELFF.

V usage is TRBV5-1 and J usage is TRBJ2-5; D is perhaps TRBD1 (6 bases). Germline-derived CDR1 and CDR2 are SGHRS and YFSETQ. V was shortened by 4 bases and J by 5 bases, with 12 bases between the two germline ends. The CDR3 loop spans 13 amino acids. The CDR3 DNA reads TGCGCCAGCAGCCCAGGGGTTGGGGAGACCCAGTACTTC. Its translation: CASSPGVGETQYF.

The CDR3 DNA follows: TGCGCCAGCAGCTTGGCGACAGACCACCCAGATACGCAGTATTTT. Its protein product is CASSLATDHPDTQYF. The J gene is TRBJ2-3, the V gene TRBV5-1, with D perhaps TRBD1 (5 bases). With 0 bases removed from V and 4 bases from J, the gap between germline ends came to 12 bases. In germline, CDR1 is SGHRS, CDR2 YFSETQ. This CDR3 has 15 residues.

This chain links TRBV4-1 with TRBJ2-7, with 9 bases identical to TRBD2. The germline V gene has CDR1 MGHRA and CDR2 YSYEKL. The CDR3 loop spans 15 amino acids. V dropped 3 bases and J dropped 3; count of bases not matched to a gene: 6. The CDR3: CASSQGNSGGYEQYF. CDR3 in DNA: TGCGCCAGCAGCCAGGGGAATAGCGGGGGCTACGAGCAGTACTTC.

The chain combines TRBV5-6 with TRBJ2-6; D gene uncertain. This CDR3 spans 18 amino acids. Between the trimmed V and J ends, which lost 0 bases and 1 base, there was a span of 14 bases. The germline gives CDR1 SGHDT, CDR2 YYEEEE. The CDR3 loop is CASSLDGALTSGANVLTF. CDR3 DNA sequence: TGTGCCAGCAGCTTGGACGGAGCTCTGACTTCTGGGGCCAACGTCCTGACTTTC.

The gene calls are TRBV14 and TRBJ1-2, with 7 bases aligning to TRBD1. Germline values: CDR1 SGHDN, CDR2 FVKESK. Germline trimming cut 4 bases from V and 2 bases from J; bases unmatched to any gene: 10. The CDR3 runs to 16 residues. The CDR3 DNA sequence: TGTGCCAGCAGCCTCACACAGGGGTATTGGAACTATGGCTACACCTTC. Translating gives CASSLTQGYWNYGYTF. Full variable domain (rest looked up from reference TRBV14 and TRBJ1-2): EAGVTQFPSHSVIEKGQTVTLRCDPISGHDNLYWYRRVMGKEIKFLLHFVKESKQDESGMPNNRFLAERTGGTYSTLKVQPAELEDSGVYFCASSLTQGYWNYGYTFGSGTRLTVV.

This sequence joins TRBV5-1 and TRBJ2-3; 9 bases are a match to TRBD2. Germline CDR1 SGHRS, CDR2 YFSETQ. This CDR3 region has 18 residues. The V segment lost 4 bases and the J segment 2 bases; nucleotides outside the gene matches: 14. This CDR3 reads CASSTEAVKRGATDTQYF. As DNA, the CDR3 is TGCGCCAGCAGCACCGAGGCGGTTAAGCGGGGGGCCACAGATACGCAGTATTTT.

The chain combines TRBV7-9 with TRBJ2-7; TRBD1 matches 8 bases. CDR3 length equals 15 residues. Germline V CDR1 and CDR2: SEHNR, FQNEAQ (reference sequence). The V segment lost 1 base and the J segment 3 bases; nucleotides outside the gene matches: 5. CDR3 nucleotides: TGTGCCAGCAGCTTAGGAGGACAGGGACGCTACGAGCAGTACTTC. Translation: CASSLGGQGRYEQYF.

The chain employs TRBV5-1 and TRBJ2-2; D perhaps matches TRBD1 (5 bases). Trimming pared 3 bases from V and 3 bases from J, leaving 12 bases between. Germline V gives CDR1 SGHRS, CDR2 YFSETQ. The CDR3 has 15 residues. This CDR3 is CASSSTASDTGELFF. The CDR3, as DNA: TGCGCCAGCAGCTCGACAGCGTCTGACACCGGGGAGCTGTTTTTT.

The chain recombines TRBV18 with TRBJ1-3; 7 nucleotides agree with TRBD1. Trimming took 5 bases from V and 0 from J; bases not matched to a gene: 4. The germline gives CDR1 KGHSH, CDR2 LQKENI. This CDR3 is 15 amino acids long. Here the CDR3 reads CASSMGQSSGNTIYF. The CDR3 region has the DNA TGTGCCAGCTCAATGGGACAGAGCTCTGGAAACACCATATATTTT.

V and J are TRBV2 and TRBJ2-7; D is possibly TRBD2 (5 bases). The V and J ends lost 6 bases and 5 bases respectively, with 20 bases between them. Germline CDR1 SNHLY, CDR2 FYNNEI. The length of the CDR3 is 15 residues. The CDR3 DNA is TGTGCCAGCAGCGTCTTGAGGGATCCACCTGACGAGCAGTACTTC. Residues: CASSVLRDPPDEQYF.

V and J are TRBV25-1 and TRBJ1-1; 9 nucleotides line up with TRBD1. The trim removed 6 bases at V and 6 bases at J, leaving 11 bases unmatched. The germline V gene encodes CDR1 MGHDK and CDR2 SYGVNS. The CDR3 spans 15 residues. The CDR3: CASSKAGTGQAEAFF. CDR3 in DNA: TGTGCCAGCAGCAAAGCCGGGACAGGGCAGGCTGAAGCTTTCTTT. The full variable domain, completed using reference TRBV25-1 and TRBJ1-1, is EADIYQTPRYLVIGTGKKITLECSQTMGHDKMYWYQQDPGMELHLIHYSYGVNSTEKGDLSSESTVSRIRTEHFPLTLESARPSHTSQYLCASSKAGTGQAEAFFGQGTRLTVV.

A word on this clone: One end of the junction varies from germline; a read error may be responsible. The chain recombines TRBV19 with TRBJ1-5, with a tentative D call TRBD1 (5 bases). The CDR3 has 15 amino acids. CDR1 and CDR2 (germline): LNHDA, SQIVND (reference sequence). Here the CDR3 reads CASSISGTGVQPQLF. CDR3 DNA sequence: TGTGCCAGTAGTATTTCTGGGACTGGGGTTCAGCCCCAGCTTTTT.

V gene TRBV5-1 combines with J gene TRBJ2-2, with 9 bases lining up with TRBD2. With V trimmed by 4 bases and J by 0 bases, 4 bases remained unmatched. There are 16 residues in the CDR3. Germline V gene lookup returns CDR1 SGHRS and CDR2 YFSETQ. CDR3 loop: CASSRQRGANTGELFF. CDR3 nucleotides: TGCGCCAGCAGCCGTCAGCGGGGGGCGAACACCGGGGAGCTGTTTTTT.

This chain uses TRBV7-3 with TRBJ2-5; D possibly corresponds to TRBD2 (6 bases). CDR1 and CDR2 from the germline V gene are SGHTA and FQGTGA. The CDR3 runs to 15 residues. V lost 0 bases, J lost 1 base, and 9 bases lay in between. The CDR3 is CASSLTAGPQETQYF. CDR3 DNA sequence: TGTGCCAGCAGCTTAACGGCGGGGCCCCAAGAGACCCAGTACTTC.

This clone was observed once. V gene TRBV7-2 combines with J gene TRBJ1-2, with D possibly TRBD1 on 5 matching bases. V dropped 4 bases and J dropped 3 bases, with 12 bases sitting between them. In germline, CDR1 is SGHTA, CDR2 FQGNSA. There are 14 residues in the CDR3. The CDR3 reads CASSSAGLYYGYTF. CDR3 bases: TGTGCCAGCAGCTCGGCAGGGTTGTACTATGGCTACACCTTC.

This clone showed up just once. The chain is built from TRBV30 and TRBJ1-1, with D perhaps matching TRBD1 (6 bases). The CDR3 loop spans 13 amino acids. CDR1 and CDR2 (germline): GTSNPN, SVGIG (reference sequence). V was trimmed by 3 bases and J by 1 base, leaving 9 bases between them. CDR3 in amino acids: CAWRVQGNTEAFF. For the CDR3, the DNA is TGTGCCTGGAGGGTACAGGGGAACACTGAAGCTTTCTTT.

V usage is TRBV15 and J usage is TRBJ1-5; weak D call: TRBD1 (5 bases). CDR3 size: 13 residues. V was pared by 3 bases and J by 7 bases, with 10 bases between. The germline V gene has CDR1 LNHNV and CDR2 YYDKDF (reference sequence). CDR3 protein: CATSSRADQPQHF. The CDR3 coding sequence is TGTGCCACCAGCAGCAGGGCAGACCAGCCCCAGCATTTT.

This chain uses TRBV29-1 with TRBJ2-3; D is undetermined. The CDR3 has 11 amino acids. In germline, CDR1 is SQVTM, CDR2 ANQGSEA. V lost 4 bases to trimming and J lost 6 bases, with 8 bases between them. Here the CDR3 reads CSVGSKDTQYF. CDR3 DNA sequence: TGCAGCGTTGGATCTAAGGATACGCAGTATTTT.

The chain recombines TRBV13 with TRBJ1-3; D is undetermined. V lost 6 bases to trimming and J lost 0 bases, with 9 bases between them. CDR1 and CDR2 (germline): PRHDT, FYEKMQ (reference sequence). This CDR3 has 14 residues. As DNA, the CDR3 is TGTGCCAGCAGTCCTTGGAGCTCTGGAAACACCATATATTTT. Translated: CASSPWSSGNTIYF.